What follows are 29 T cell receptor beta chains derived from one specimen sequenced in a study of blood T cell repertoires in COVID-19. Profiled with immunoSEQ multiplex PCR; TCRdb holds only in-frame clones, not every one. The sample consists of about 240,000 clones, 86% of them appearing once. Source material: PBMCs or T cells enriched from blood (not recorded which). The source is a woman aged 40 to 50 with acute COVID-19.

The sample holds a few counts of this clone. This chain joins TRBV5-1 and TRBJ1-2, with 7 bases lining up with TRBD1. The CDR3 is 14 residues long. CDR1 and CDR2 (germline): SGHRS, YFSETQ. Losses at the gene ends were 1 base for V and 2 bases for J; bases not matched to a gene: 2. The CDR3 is CASSLTGANYGYTF. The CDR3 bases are TGCGCCAGCAGCTTGACAGGGGCGAACTATGGCTACACCTTC.

The CDR3 region is CASTQRRTQETQYF. The CDR3 DNA reads as TGTGCCAGCACCCAGCGAAGAACCCAAGAGACCCAGTACTTC. This chain uses TRBV11-3 with TRBJ2-5; D not certain. Trimming stripped 7 bases from V and 1 base from J, with 13 bases between. The length of the CDR3 is 14 residues. Germline CDR1 reads SGHNT; CDR2 reads YENEEA.

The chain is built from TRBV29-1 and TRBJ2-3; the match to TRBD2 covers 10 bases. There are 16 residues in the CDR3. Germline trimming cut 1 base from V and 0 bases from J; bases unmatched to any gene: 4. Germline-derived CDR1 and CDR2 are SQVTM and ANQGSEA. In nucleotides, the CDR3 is TGCAGCGTTGAAGGGGGACTAGCGAAAAGCACAGATACGCAGTATTTT. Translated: CSVEGGLAKSTDTQYF.

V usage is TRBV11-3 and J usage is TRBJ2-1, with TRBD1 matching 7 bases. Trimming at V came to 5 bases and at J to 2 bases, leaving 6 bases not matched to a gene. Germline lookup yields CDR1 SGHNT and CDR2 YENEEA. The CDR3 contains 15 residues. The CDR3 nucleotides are TGTGCCAGCAGCCCGACAGGGATTACCTACAATGAGCAGTTCTTC. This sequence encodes CASSPTGITYNEQFF.

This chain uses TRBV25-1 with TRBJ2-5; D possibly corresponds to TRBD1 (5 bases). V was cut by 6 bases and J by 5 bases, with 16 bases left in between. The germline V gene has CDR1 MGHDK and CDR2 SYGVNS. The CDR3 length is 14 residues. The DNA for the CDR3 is TGTGCCAGCAGCGGATCAGGGATAGAGGAGACCCAGTACTTC. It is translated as CASSGSGIEETQYF.

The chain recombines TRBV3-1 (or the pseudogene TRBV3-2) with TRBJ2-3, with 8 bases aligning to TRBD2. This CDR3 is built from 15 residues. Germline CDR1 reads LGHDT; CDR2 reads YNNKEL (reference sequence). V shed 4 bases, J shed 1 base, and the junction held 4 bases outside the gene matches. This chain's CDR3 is CASSPSSGGTDTQYF. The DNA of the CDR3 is TGTGCCAGCAGCCCTAGTAGCGGGGGCACAGATACGCAGTATTTT.

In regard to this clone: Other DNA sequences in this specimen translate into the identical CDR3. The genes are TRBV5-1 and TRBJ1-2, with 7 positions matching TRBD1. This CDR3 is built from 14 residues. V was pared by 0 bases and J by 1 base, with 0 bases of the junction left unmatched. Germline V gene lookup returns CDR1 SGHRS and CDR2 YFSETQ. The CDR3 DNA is TGCGCCAGCAGCTTGGGGGACAGTAACTATGGCTACACCTTC. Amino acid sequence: CASSLGDSNYGYTF.

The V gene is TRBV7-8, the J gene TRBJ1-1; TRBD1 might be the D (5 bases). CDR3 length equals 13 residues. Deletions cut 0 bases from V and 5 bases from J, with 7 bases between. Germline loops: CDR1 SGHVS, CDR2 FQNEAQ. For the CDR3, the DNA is TGTGCCAGCAGCTTAGCCCAGGGAACTGAAGCTTTCTTT. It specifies CASSLAQGTEAFF.

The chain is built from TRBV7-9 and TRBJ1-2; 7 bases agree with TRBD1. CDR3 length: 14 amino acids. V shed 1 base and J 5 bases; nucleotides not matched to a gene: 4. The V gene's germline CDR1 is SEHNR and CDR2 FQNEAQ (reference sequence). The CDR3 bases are TGTGCCAGCAGCTTAGGGGGACAGATTTATGGCTACACCTTC. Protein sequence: CASSLGGQIYGYTF.

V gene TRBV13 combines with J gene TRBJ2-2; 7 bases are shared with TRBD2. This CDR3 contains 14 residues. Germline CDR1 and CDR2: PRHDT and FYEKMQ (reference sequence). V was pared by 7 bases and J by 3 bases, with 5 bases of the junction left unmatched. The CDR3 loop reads CASTKRGYTGELFF. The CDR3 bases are TGTGCCAGCACTAAGCGGGGCTACACCGGGGAGCTGTTTTTT.

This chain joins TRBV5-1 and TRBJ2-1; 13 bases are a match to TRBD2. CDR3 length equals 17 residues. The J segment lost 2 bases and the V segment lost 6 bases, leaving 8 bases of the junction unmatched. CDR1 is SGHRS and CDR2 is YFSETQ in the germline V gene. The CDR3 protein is CASTGGTSGATYNEQFF. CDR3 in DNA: TGCGCCAGCACCGGGGGGACTAGCGGGGCCACCTACAATGAGCAGTTCTTC.

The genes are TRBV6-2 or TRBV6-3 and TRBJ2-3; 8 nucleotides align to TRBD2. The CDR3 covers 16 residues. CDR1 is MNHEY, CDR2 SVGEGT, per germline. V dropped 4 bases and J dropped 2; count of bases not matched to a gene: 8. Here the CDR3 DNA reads TGTGCCAGCAGTTCCCGAGCGGGAGCGGTCACAGATACGCAGTATTTT. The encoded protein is CASSSRAGAVTDTQYF.

The CDR3 nucleotides read TGTGCCAGCAGCTGGGCTAGCGGAGCCACAGATACGCAGTATTTT. It yields the protein CASSWASGATDTQYF. The chain is built from TRBV11-2 and TRBJ2-3; 7 bases fit TRBD2. V shed 4 bases and J 2 bases; nucleotides not matched to a gene: 6. CDR3 length: 15 amino acids. CDR1 is SGHAT, CDR2 FQNNGV, per germline.

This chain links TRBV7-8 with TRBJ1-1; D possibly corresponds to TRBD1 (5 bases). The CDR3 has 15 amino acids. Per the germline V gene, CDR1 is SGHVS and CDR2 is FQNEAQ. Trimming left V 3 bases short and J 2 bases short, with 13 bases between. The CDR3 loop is CASSFLGGNNTEAFF. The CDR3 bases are TGTGCCAGCAGCTTCCTTGGGGGGAATAACACTGAAGCTTTCTTT.

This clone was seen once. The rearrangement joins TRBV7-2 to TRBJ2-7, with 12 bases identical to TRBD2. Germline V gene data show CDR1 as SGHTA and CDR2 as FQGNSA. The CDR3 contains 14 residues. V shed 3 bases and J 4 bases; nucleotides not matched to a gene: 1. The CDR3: CASSLTSGGYEQYF. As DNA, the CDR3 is TGTGCCAGCAGCTTGACTAGCGGGGGATACGAGCAGTACTTC. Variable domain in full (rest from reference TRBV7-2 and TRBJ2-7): GAGVSQSPSNKVTEKGKDVELRCDPISGHTALYWYRQSLGQGLEFLIYFQGNSAPDKSGLPSDRFSAERTGGSVSTLTIQRTQQEDSAVYLCASSLTSGGYEQYFGPGTRLTVT.

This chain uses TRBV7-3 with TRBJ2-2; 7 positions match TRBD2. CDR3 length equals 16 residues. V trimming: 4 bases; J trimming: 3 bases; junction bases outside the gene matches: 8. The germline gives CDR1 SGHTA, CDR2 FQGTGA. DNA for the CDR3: TGTGCCAGCAGCTCCGCTGGCGGGAGTCACACCGGGGAGCTGTTTTTT. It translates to CASSSAGGSHTGELFF.

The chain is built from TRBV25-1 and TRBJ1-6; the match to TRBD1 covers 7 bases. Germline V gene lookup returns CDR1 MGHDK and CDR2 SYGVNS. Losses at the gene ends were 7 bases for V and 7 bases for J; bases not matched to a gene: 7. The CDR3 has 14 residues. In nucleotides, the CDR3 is TGTGCCAGCACTGGACAGGCAAAAAATTCACCCCTCCACTTT. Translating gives CASTGQAKNSPLHF.

CDR3 sequence: CASGLARTRSTDTQYF. The CDR3 DNA is TGTGCTAGTGGTTTGGCCAGGACACGTAGCACAGATACGCAGTATTTT. The chain combines TRBV12-5 with TRBJ2-3; D is perhaps TRBD1 (5 bases). Per germline, CDR1 LGHNT and CDR2 FRNRAP. The CDR3 extends over 16 amino acids. V was pared by 1 base and J by 0 bases, with 11 bases between.

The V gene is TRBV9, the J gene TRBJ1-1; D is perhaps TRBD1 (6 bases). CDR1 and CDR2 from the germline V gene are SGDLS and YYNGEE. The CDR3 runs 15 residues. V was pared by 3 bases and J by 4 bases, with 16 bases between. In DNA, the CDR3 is TGTGCCAGCAGCGCCAGGGGAAGGGGACGCACTGAAGCTTTCTTT. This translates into CASSARGRGRTEAFF.

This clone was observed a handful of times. This CDR3 reads CASSIGPGKTNEKLFF. CDR3 sequence (DNA): TGTGCCAGTAGTATAGGTCCGGGGAAAACTAATGAAAAACTGTTTTTT. The V gene is TRBV19, the J gene TRBJ1-4; D is undetermined. V was cut by 1 base and J by 1 base, with 10 bases left in between. Germline assignment: CDR1 LNHDA and CDR2 SQIVND (reference sequence). The CDR3 spans 16 residues. The entire variable domain, with the rest obtained from reference TRBV19 and TRBJ1-4, is as follows: DGGITQSPKYLFRKEGQNVTLSCEQNLNHDAMYWYRQDPGQGLRLIYYSQIVNDFQKGDIAEGYSVSREKKESFPLTVTSAQKNPTAFYLCASSIGPGKTNEKLFFGSGTQLSVL.

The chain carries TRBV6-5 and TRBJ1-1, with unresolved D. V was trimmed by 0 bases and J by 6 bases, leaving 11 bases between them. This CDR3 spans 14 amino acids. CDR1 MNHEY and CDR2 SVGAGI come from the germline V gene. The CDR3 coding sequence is TGTGCCAGCAGTTACTCTTCCCCTTCGGCTGAAGCTTTCTTT. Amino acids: CASSYSSPSAEAFF.

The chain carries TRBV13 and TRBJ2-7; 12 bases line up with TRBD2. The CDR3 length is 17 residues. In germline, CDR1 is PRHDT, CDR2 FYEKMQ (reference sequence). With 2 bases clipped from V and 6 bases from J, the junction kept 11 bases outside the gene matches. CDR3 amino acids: CASSLSLAGGAVGEQYF. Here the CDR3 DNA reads TGTGCCAGCAGCTTAAGCCTAGCGGGAGGGGCGGTCGGCGAGCAGTACTTC.

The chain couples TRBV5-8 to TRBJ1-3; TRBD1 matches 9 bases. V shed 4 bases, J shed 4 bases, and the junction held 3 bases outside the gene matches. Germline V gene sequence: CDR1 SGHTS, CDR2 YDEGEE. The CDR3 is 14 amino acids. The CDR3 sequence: CASSVGTGGNTIYF. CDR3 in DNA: TGTGCCAGCAGCGTCGGGACAGGGGGAAACACCATATATTTT.

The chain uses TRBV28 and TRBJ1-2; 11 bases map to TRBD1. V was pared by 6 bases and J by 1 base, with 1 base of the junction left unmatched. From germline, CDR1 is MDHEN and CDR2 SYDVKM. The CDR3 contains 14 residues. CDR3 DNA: TGTGCCAGCAGGGGGACAGGGGGTAACTATGGCTACACCTTC. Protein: CASRGTGGNYGYTF.

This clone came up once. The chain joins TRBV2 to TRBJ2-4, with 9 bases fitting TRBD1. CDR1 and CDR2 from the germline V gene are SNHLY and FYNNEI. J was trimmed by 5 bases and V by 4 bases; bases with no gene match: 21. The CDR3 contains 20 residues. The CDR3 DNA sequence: TGTGCCAGCAGTGGATTTGGGGGCCCGGGACAGGGACCGGCGGAAAACATTCAGTACTTC. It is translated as CASSGFGGPGQGPAENIQYF.

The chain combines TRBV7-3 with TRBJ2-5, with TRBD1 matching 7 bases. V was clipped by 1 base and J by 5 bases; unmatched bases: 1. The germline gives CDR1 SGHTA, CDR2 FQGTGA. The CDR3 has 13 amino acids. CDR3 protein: CASSLNRGETQYF. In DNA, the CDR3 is TGTGCCAGCAGCTTAAACAGGGGTGAGACCCAGTACTTC.

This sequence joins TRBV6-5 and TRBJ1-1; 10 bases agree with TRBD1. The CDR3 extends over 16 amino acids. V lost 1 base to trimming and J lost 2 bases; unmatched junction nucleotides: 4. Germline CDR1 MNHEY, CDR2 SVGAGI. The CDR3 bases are TGTGCCAGCAGTTACTGGGGGACAGGGGAAAACACTGAAGCTTTCTTT. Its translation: CASSYWGTGENTEAFF.

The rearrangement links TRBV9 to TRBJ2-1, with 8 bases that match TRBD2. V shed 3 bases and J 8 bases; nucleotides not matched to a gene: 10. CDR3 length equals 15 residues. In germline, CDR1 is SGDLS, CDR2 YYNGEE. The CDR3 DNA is TGTGCCAGCAGCGGCGCCGGGACTAGTGTATATGAGCAGTTCTTC. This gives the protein CASSGAGTSVYEQFF.

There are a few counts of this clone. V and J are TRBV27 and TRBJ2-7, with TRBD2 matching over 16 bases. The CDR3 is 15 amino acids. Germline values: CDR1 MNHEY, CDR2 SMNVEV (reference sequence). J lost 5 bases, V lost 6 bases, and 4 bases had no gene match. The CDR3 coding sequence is TGTGCCAGCAGCTTGGGACTAGCGGGAGGGCACGAGCAGTACTTC. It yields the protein CASSLGLAGGHEQYF.